A selection of T cell receptor beta chains follows, all from one sample in a study of shared clonotypes between healthy human individuals. Clones were read by immunoSEQ multiplex PCR, and TCRdb kept only the in-frame ones, dropping some. Of around 1,100,000 clones listed, around 77% were seen once; the top ten hold roughly 0.83%. Sample: memory CD4+ T cells from PBMCs. The receptors stem from a man younger than 35 in good health. Some clones in this sample may be carry-over from other donors' samples. The CDR3 runs from the conserved cysteine through the conserved F or W. A D gene is named only where the DNA matches it firmly. Part of the rows lack a size; the others show once, few, many or a class for expanded clones.

clone_size d_call j_call v_call cdr3_nt cdr3_aa
. TRBD1 TRBJ1-1 TRBV30 TGTGCCTGGGAGACAGGGCACACTGAAGCTTTCTTT CAWETGHTEAFF
. TRBD1 TRBJ1-2 TRBV28 TGTGCCAGCACTAGCTCGGGACAGCTCTATGGCTACACCTTC CASTSSGQLYGYTF
. . TRBJ2-7 TRBV6-4 TGTGCCAGCAGTGACCTTCTGGACAGTAACTCCTACGAGCAGTACTTC CASSDLLDSNSYEQYF
. . TRBJ2-1 TRBV28 TGTGCCAGCTGCGGGTTGCACAATGAGCAGTTCTTC CASCGLHNEQFF
. . TRBJ2-1 TRBV18 TGTGCCAGCTCACCAAATAGCGGGACAGGGAGCAGCGAGCAGTTCTTC CASSPNSGTGSSEQFF
. . TRBJ1-3 TRBV15 TGTGCCACCAGCAGCGGCGGGGGAAACACCATATATTTT CATSSGGGNTIYF
many . TRBJ1-4 TRBV7-8 TGTGCCAGCAGCATCGGACGGACCGAAAAACTGTTTTTT CASSIGRTEKLFF
. TRBD2 TRBJ2-7 TRBV7-2 TGTGCCAGCAGCGTCTTGGGGGGGTTTACCTACGAGCAGTACTTC CASSVLGGFTYEQYF
. . TRBJ1-1 TRBV5-1 TGCGCCAGCAGCTTGGAGGCCCAGGGGACTGAAGCTTTCTTT CASSLEAQGTEAFF
few . TRBJ1-1 TRBV7-2 TGTGCCAGCAGCCGCCGGGGAGGCACTGAAGCTTTCTTT CASSRRGGTEAFF
. . TRBJ2-7 TRBV5-6 TGTGCCAGCAGCTTGGGGCAATGGAAGGGCGAGCAGTACTTC CASSLGQWKGEQYF
. . TRBJ1-1 TRBV27 TGTGCCAGCAGAGGACAAATGGGACGTATGAACACTGAAGCTTTCTTT CASRGQMGRMNTEAFF
. . TRBJ1-1 TRBV18 TGTGCCAGCTCACCACCCAGGGGCGCAGCTTTCTTT CASSPPRGAAFF
. . TRBJ2-2 TRBV28 TGTGCCAGCAGTTCCCCCGGGAGTGGGTACACCGGGGAGCTGTTTTTT CASSSPGSGYTGELFF
. TRBD2 TRBJ2-7 TRBV11-2 TGTGCCAGCAGCCTACCTCTCGCCGGGAGGTTTTACGAGCAGTACTTC CASSLPLAGRFYEQYF
once TRBD2 TRBJ2-2 TRBV5-1 TGCGCCAGCAGCGCCCTAGCGGGGAACGCGAACACCGGGGAGCTGTTTTTT CASSALAGNANTGELFF
. TRBD1 TRBJ2-1 TRBV18 TGTGCCAGCTCACCGAACAGGGGCCCGGACAATGAGCAGTTCTTC CASSPNRGPDNEQFF
. . TRBJ2-3 TRBV19 TGTGCCAGTGGTAGTCACCGCGGGGGCGGGACAGATACGCAGTATTTT CASGSHRGGGTDTQYF
. TRBD2 TRBJ2-2 TRBV5-1 TGCGCCAGCAGCTTGGCGGGACTAGGAGTCCCCGGGGAGCTGTTTTTT CASSLAGLGVPGELFF
. . TRBJ1-1 TRBV4-1 TGCGCCAGCAGCCCGGGCAGGGGCGGCGTCCAGACTGAAGCTTTCTTT CASSPGRGGVQTEAFF
few . TRBJ2-1 TRBV5-8 TGTGCCAGCAGTGTGGTAGCCGTGCATGAGCAGTTCTTC CASSVVAVHEQFF
. . TRBJ2-7 TRBV28 TGTGCCAGCACCTCCCGGGCCCCTTTCTGGGAGCAGTACTTC CASTSRAPFWEQYF
few . TRBJ1-1 TRBV29-1 TGCAGCGTTGAGAGCCAGGTGAACACTGAAGCTTTCTTT CSVESQVNTEAFF
. TRBD1 TRBJ2-3 TRBV7-2 TGTGCCAGCAGGCGGACAGGGGGAACAGATACGCAGTATTTT CASRRTGGTDTQYF
few . TRBJ2-2 TRBV5-1 TGCGCCAGCAGCTTGTTCGTGGCCGCCGAACAGACTTTGCCGGAGCTGTTTTTT CASSLFVAAEQTLPELFF
. . TRBJ2-5 TRBV7-3 TGTGCCAGCAGCTTAAGGAGTGGCCCCCAAGAGACCCAGTACTTC CASSLRSGPQETQYF
many . TRBJ1-2 TRBV28 TGTGCCAGCGGAGTAGGGGGAGCGGACTTGCCTAACTATGGCTACACCTTC CASGVGGADLPNYGYTF
. . TRBJ2-5 TRBV25-1 TGTGCCAGCAAGCAGGGGAGGGAAGAGACCCAGTACTTC CASKQGREETQYF
. . TRBJ1-5 TRBV6-1 TGTGCCAGCAGTTTCGGACCGGGGGGCCAGCCCCAGCATTTT CASSFGPGGQPQHF